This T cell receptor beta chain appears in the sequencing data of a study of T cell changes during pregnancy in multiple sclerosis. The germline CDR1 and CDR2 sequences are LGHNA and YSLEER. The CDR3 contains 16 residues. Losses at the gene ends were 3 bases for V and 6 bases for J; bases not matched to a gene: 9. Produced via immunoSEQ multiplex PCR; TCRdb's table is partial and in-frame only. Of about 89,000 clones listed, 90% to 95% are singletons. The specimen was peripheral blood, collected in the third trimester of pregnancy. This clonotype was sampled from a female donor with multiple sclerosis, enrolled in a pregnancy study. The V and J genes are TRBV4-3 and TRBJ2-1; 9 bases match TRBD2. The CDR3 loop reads CASSQAGASGTNEQFF. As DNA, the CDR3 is TGCGCCAGCAGCCAGGCAGGGGCTAGCGGGACCAATGAGCAGTTCTTC.